What follows are 16 T cell receptor beta chains derived from one specimen sequenced in a study of Ad26.COV2.S vaccination and SARS-CoV-2 variants. The treatment: around 19 received Ad26.COV2.S at low or high dose, single or two shots; 5 received placebo; per-sample allocation not given. Material that was analyzed had been drawn on day 63 after the first vaccine or placebo injection. This table comes from immunoSEQ multiplex PCR, and its TCRdb copy is limited to in-frame clones, with some not included. The table includes 300,000 to 450,000 clones, approximately 84% detected once. The sample in question was peripheral blood, obtained in a trial of Ad26.COV2.S vaccine versus placebo. The source of these receptors is a person aged 18 to 65 who received the Ad26.COV2.S COVID-19 vaccine or a placebo.

This chain connects TRBV19 to TRBJ2-3; the D gene is possibly TRBD1 (6 bases). V was cut by 3 bases and J by 4 bases, with 14 bases left in between. The CDR3 length is 15 residues. The germline gives CDR1 LNHDA, CDR2 SQIVND (reference sequence). The CDR3 nucleotides are TGTGCCAGTAGTATCGAAACAGGGTTCGCAGATACGCAGTATTTT. Protein product: CASSIETGFADTQYF.

This rearrangement joins TRBV6-2 or TRBV6-3 to TRBJ2-7; D uncertain. The CDR3 is 13 amino acids. The V end lost 0 bases, the J end lost 5 bases, and 8 bases lay between the germline ends. In germline, CDR1 is MNHEY, CDR2 SVGEGT. DNA for the CDR3: TGTGCCAGCAGTTACTCGGCCCTCAACGAGCAGTACTTC. It yields the protein CASSYSALNEQYF.

The chain employs TRBV18 and TRBJ1-2; D is undetermined. There are 13 residues in the CDR3. Trimming shortened V by 3 bases and J by 6 bases, and 11 bases separated the two germline ends. The germline V gene has CDR1 KGHSH and CDR2 LQKENI. CDR3 DNA sequence: TGTGCCAGCTCACCCGAGCAGAACAATGGCTACACCTTC. The encoded protein is CASSPEQNNGYTF.

V gene TRBV2 combines with J gene TRBJ2-5; D possibly uses TRBD1 or TRBD2 (6 bases each). Germline loops: CDR1 SNHLY, CDR2 FYNNEI. The CDR3 covers 14 residues. The germline V and J ends were trimmed by 8 bases and 4 bases, with 17 bases remaining between them. DNA for the CDR3: TGTGCCAGCGGGGGGCGGGGCGCCTTAGAGACCCAGTACTTC. It specifies CASGGRGALETQYF.

This chain connects TRBV3-1 (or the pseudogene TRBV3-2) to TRBJ1-5, with D hard to call. The CDR3 runs to 16 residues. Trimming pared 0 bases from V and 5 bases from J, leaving 14 bases between. Germline CDR1 reads LGHDT; CDR2 reads YNNKEL (reference sequence). The CDR3 spells CASSQDVPGNDQPQHF. DNA of the CDR3: TGTGCCAGCAGCCAAGATGTTCCGGGGAACGATCAGCCCCAGCATTTT.

To note about this clone: The same CDR3 is also encoded by other DNA sequences in this sample. The V call is TRBV10-3, the J call TRBJ1-1, with D hard to call. CDR3 size: 12 residues. Looked up from germline, CDR1 is ENHRY and CDR2 is SYGVKD. The ends were cut back, 5 bases at V and 1 base at J, with 5 bases in the middle. CDR3 DNA sequence: TGTGCCATCAGTCTTCAGAACACTGAAGCTTTCTTT. Translation gives CAISLQNTEAFF.

The CDR3 protein is CASTDSGTAYEQYF. CDR3 nucleotides: TGTGCCAGCACCGACAGCGGGACAGCTTACGAGCAGTACTTC. The chain carries TRBV5-4 and TRBJ2-7, with D tentatively TRBD1 or TRBD2 (7 bases each). This CDR3 has 14 amino acids. In germline, CDR1 is SGHNT, CDR2 YYREEE (reference sequence). Trimming pared 6 bases from V and 4 bases from J, leaving 17 bases between.

Comment on this clone: One end of the junction varies from germline; a read error may be responsible. The chain employs TRBV30 and TRBJ1-1; TRBD1 might be the D (6 bases). This CDR3 has 13 amino acids. Per germline, CDR1 GTSNPN and CDR2 SVGIG (reference sequence). The DNA of the CDR3 is TGTGCCTGGAGTCCAGATATGGGGGCCACTCTCCTCTTT. Translation gives CAWSPDMGATLLF.

The chain employs TRBV27 and TRBJ1-5; D remains unclear. The V end lost 10 bases, the J end lost 0 bases, and 13 bases lay between the germline ends. The CDR3 has 14 amino acids. Germline V gives CDR1 MNHEY, CDR2 SMNVEV (reference sequence). The DNA for the CDR3 is TGTGCCATCAATGGGAAGGGTAGCAATCAGCCCCAGCATTTT. This gives the protein CAINGKGSNQPQHF.

The chain links TRBV5-4 to TRBJ2-3, with 8 bases identical to TRBD2. CDR3 length: 16 amino acids. CDR1 and CDR2 from the germline V gene are SGHNT and YYREEE (reference sequence). Losses at the gene ends were 1 base for V and 3 bases for J; bases not matched to a gene: 7. Here the CDR3 reads CASSLIRGGRTDTQYF. DNA of the CDR3: TGTGCCAGCAGCTTGATTCGGGGGGGCCGGACAGATACGCAGTATTTT.

The chain carries TRBV30 and TRBJ1-1, with a possible D match to TRBD1 (5 bases). Trimming stripped 1 base from V and 5 bases from J, with 8 bases between. CDR1 is GTSNPN, CDR2 SVGIG, per germline (reference sequence). The length of the CDR3 is 12 residues. CDR3 sequence reads: CAWSAEGTEAFF. The CDR3 bases are TGTGCCTGGAGTGCGGAGGGGACTGAAGCTTTCTTT.

The chain carries TRBV6-2 or TRBV6-3 and TRBJ2-2; D is perhaps TRBD1 or TRBD2 (5 bases each). V was shortened by 0 bases and J by 4 bases, with 15 bases between the two germline ends. Germline CDR1 and CDR2: MNHEY and SVGEGT. The CDR3 consists of 17 residues. The DNA of the CDR3 is TGTGCCAGCAGTTACTCCGTGGGACGGGCTAGCACCGGGGAGCTGTTTTTT. It specifies CASSYSVGRASTGELFF.

This clone was seen a few times. V and J are TRBV18 and TRBJ2-2; 8 bases match TRBD1. The J segment lost 5 bases and the V segment lost 1 base, leaving 6 bases of the junction unmatched. CDR3 length: 16 amino acids. Looked up from germline, CDR1 is KGHSH and CDR2 is LQKENI. Here the CDR3 DNA reads TGTGCCAGCTCACCACTCGGACAGGGAAGAACCGGGGAGCTGTTTTTT. Translated, it gives CASSPLGQGRTGELFF.

CDR3 in amino acids: CASSVGTSPAQETQYF. In DNA form, the CDR3 reads TGTGCCAGCAGCGTAGGGACTAGCCCGGCCCAAGAGACCCAGTACTTC. The J gene is TRBJ2-5, the V gene TRBV9; TRBD2 matches 8 bases. Trimming at V came to 0 bases and at J to 1 base, leaving 5 bases not matched to a gene. The germline V gene has CDR1 SGDLS and CDR2 YYNGEE. The CDR3 has 16 amino acids.

The chain uses TRBV27 and TRBJ2-7, with TRBD2 identical over 12 bases. Germline V gene data show CDR1 as MNHEY and CDR2 as SMNVEV (reference sequence). V was clipped by 5 bases and J by 7 bases; unmatched bases: 12. The CDR3 loop spans 16 amino acids. DNA for the CDR3: TGTGCCAGCAGTCCCGTCGGACTAGCGGGGTTTTTGGAGCAGTACTTC. As protein: CASSPVGLAGFLEQYF.

CDR3 DNA: TGTGCCAGCAGCTTGAGGGCAGGGAATGTCCGCACAGATACGCAGTATTTT. It yields the protein CASSLRAGNVRTDTQYF. This chain joins TRBV5-6 and TRBJ2-3; the D gene is possibly TRBD1 (5 bases). Between the trimmed V and J ends, which lost 1 base and 1 base, there was a span of 16 bases. Per the germline V gene, CDR1 is SGHDT and CDR2 is YYEEEE. The CDR3 totals 17 residues.